The 14 T cell receptor beta chains below were found in one sample sequenced in a study of T cells in women clearing cervical HPV infection. The data were produced by immunoSEQ multiplex PCR, yet TCRdb's version contains in-frame clones alone and is incomplete. The sample has around 44,000 clones. The sample taken for sequencing was blood buffy coat. The receptors originated from a woman between 18 and 69 years old with a cervical HPV16 infection that either progressed to CIN3+ or cleared (not recorded which).

Of note for this clone: The CDR3 end lies 3 residues beyond the end of the read and is filled in from the germline J gene. The genes are TRBV5-1 and TRBJ2-3; 8 nucleotides align to TRBD1. Losses at the gene ends were 2 bases for V and 6 bases for J; bases not matched to a gene: 5. Germline V gene sequence: CDR1 SGHRS, CDR2 YFSETQ. The CDR3 extends over 14 amino acids. The CDR3 sequence is CASSFRQGRDTQYF. The covered CDR3 bases are TGCGCCAGCAGCTTCCGACAGGGGAGGGATACG.

A word on this clone: The read halts 3 residues ahead of the CDR3 end, with the missing end drawn from the germline J gene. V gene TRBV19 combines with J gene TRBJ2-1, with 11 positions matching TRBD2. The junction had 8 bases not matched to a gene; V was cut back by 7 bases and J by 3 bases. Germline lookup yields CDR1 LNHDA and CDR2 SQIVND (reference sequence). This CDR3 is 16 amino acids long. CDR3 amino acids: CASTMTSGNIYNEQFF. The sequenced part of the CDR3 DNA is TGTGCCAGTACTATGACTAGCGGGAATATCTACAATGAG.

Concerning this clone itself: Sequencing ends 3 residues short of the CDR3 end; the germline J gene provides the rest. The chain is built from TRBV2 and TRBJ1-1; 9 nucleotides align to TRBD1. V lost 7 bases, J lost 1 base, and 1 base stayed unmatched. Germline lookup yields CDR1 SNHLY and CDR2 FYNNEI. CDR3 size: 13 residues. CDR3 DNA, as far as it was read: TGTGCCAGCACGGGACAGGGGAACACTGAA. It translates to CASTGQGNTE. The whole CDR3 protein is CASTGQGNTEAFF.

To note about this clone: The read ends 3 residues shy of where the CDR3 ends; the end is completed using the germline J gene. The chain uses TRBV20-1 and TRBJ1-1; TRBD1 matches at 7 bases. This CDR3 comprises 14 residues. Per germline, CDR1 DFQATT and CDR2 SNEGSKA (reference sequence). The junction had 10 bases not matched to a gene; V was cut back by 6 bases and J by 3 bases. CDR3 region: CSASRQGPYTEAFF. The covered CDR3 bases are TGCAGTGCCTCTCGACAGGGTCCGTACACTGAA.

In the case of this clone: The missing CDR3 end, 3 residues past where the read stops, is filled in from the germline J gene. This rearrangement joins TRBV10-1 to TRBJ1-3; a possible D gene is TRBD1 (5 bases). This CDR3 has 15 residues. The germline gives CDR1 WNHNN, CDR2 SYGVQD (reference sequence). V was pared by 0 bases and J by 0 bases, with 6 bases between. CDR3 DNA, as far as it was read: TGCGCCAGCAGTGAGTCGACAGACTCTGGAAACACC. It specifies CASSESTDSGNT. The entire CDR3 protein reads CASSESTDSGNTIYF.

Notes on this clone: Read coverage stops 3 residues before the CDR3 terminus; the germline J gene supplies the remainder. This rearrangement joins TRBV7-9 to TRBJ2-5; the match to TRBD1 covers 9 bases. V shed 5 bases, J shed 2 bases, and the junction held 6 bases outside the gene matches. The CDR3 length is 15 residues. Germline lookup yields CDR1 SEHNR and CDR2 FQNEAQ (reference sequence). CDR3 region: CASSPTGGGQETQYF. CDR3 DNA (partial): TGTGCCAGCAGCCCAACAGGGGGCGGTCAAGAGACC. Filled out from reference TRBV7-9 and TRBJ2-5, the complete variable domain reads DTGVSQNPRHKITKRGQNVTFRCDPISEHNRLYWYRQTLGQGPEFLTYFQNEAQLEKSRLLSDRFSAERPKGSFSTLEIQRTEQGDSAMYLCASSPTGGGQETQYFGPGTRLLVL.

For this clone: The read finishes 3 residues shy of the CDR3 end, and the germline J gene is used to complete it. The chain combines TRBV7-6 with TRBJ1-1; TRBD1 matches 7 bases. The CDR3 length is 14 residues. V lost 4 bases, J lost 0 bases, and 2 bases stayed unmatched. Germline CDR1 and CDR2: SGHVS and FNYEAQ. The CDR3 DNA, read in part, is TGTGCCAGCAGCTGGGGACAGTTGAACACTGAA. This sequence encodes CASSWGQLNTE. The CDR3 in full is CASSWGQLNTEAFF.

As to this clone: The read is 3 residues too short to cover the CDR3 end, so that end is filled in from the germline J gene. This chain connects TRBV20-1 to TRBJ1-1; 9 bases are a match to TRBD1. Germline CDR1 DFQATT, CDR2 SNEGSKA (reference sequence). The CDR3 extends over 13 amino acids. V was clipped by 3 bases and J by 4 bases; unmatched bases: 3. The sequenced CDR3 bases are TGCAGTGCTAGGCGGGACAGGGCCACTGAA. This gives the protein CSARRDRATE. The whole CDR3 reads CSARRDRATEAFF.

Remarks on this clone: The CDR3 is cut off 3 residues early in the read; its end comes from the germline J gene. The chain carries TRBV19 and TRBJ1-2, with D possibly TRBD1 on 5 matching bases. CDR1 and CDR2 (germline): LNHDA, SQIVND (reference sequence). The CDR3 has 15 amino acids. V was cut by 6 bases and J by 0 bases, with 14 bases left in between. The sequenced CDR3 bases are TGTGCCAGTAGCCTTAACAGGATGGCTAACTATGGC. Its translation: CASSLNRMANYG. The full CDR3 is CASSLNRMANYGYTF.

Regarding this clone: The read falls 3 residues short of the CDR3 end, and the missing part is taken from the germline J gene. The chain is built from TRBV19 and TRBJ2-2; D gene unclear. In germline, CDR1 is LNHDA, CDR2 SQIVND (reference sequence). Deletions cut 3 bases from V and 0 bases from J, with 8 bases between. This CDR3 is built from 15 residues. CDR3 DNA (partial): TGTGCCAGTAGTATTGTGCCAGCGAACACCGGGGAG. It codes for CASSIVPANTGE. The CDR3 reads in full as CASSIVPANTGELFF.

Points on this clone: The CDR3 end lies 3 residues beyond the end of the read and is filled in from the germline J gene. The chain links TRBV20-1 to TRBJ2-3, with TRBD2 matching over 7 bases. V dropped 6 bases and J dropped 0; count of bases not matched to a gene: 9. The V gene's germline CDR1 is DFQATT and CDR2 SNEGSKA (reference sequence). The CDR3 loop spans 15 amino acids. The CDR3 DNA, read in part, is TGCAGTGCCCGAACTAGCGACCCGAGCACAGATACG. Translated: CSARTSDPSTDT. The CDR3, in full, reads CSARTSDPSTDTQYF.

In terms of frequency, this clone is medium-sized. The read ends 3 residues early relative to the CDR3; the germline J gene fills the gap. The chain combines TRBV10-1 with TRBJ2-2; D unresolved. CDR3 length equals 16 residues. Germline V gene lookup returns CDR1 WNHNN and CDR2 SYGVQD (reference sequence). The V end was cut by 2 bases, the J end by 7 bases, with 17 bases between. CDR3 bases read: TGCGCCAGCAGTGAGGAAGTTGAGGTGAAGGGCGGGGAG. The encoded protein is CASSEEVEVKGGE. The CDR3 in its entirety is CASSEEVEVKGGELFF.

Of note for this clone: The read comes to an end 3 residues before the CDR3 does, leaving the germline J gene to fill in the end. The chain couples TRBV29-1 to TRBJ1-4, with D perhaps TRBD1 (5 bases). V gave up 4 bases and J gave up 7 bases, with 16 bases separating them. The CDR3 is 14 amino acids. Germline CDR1 SQVTM, CDR2 ANQGSEA. The chain's CDR3 is CSVGQGGFGEKLFF. The CDR3 DNA, read in part, is TGCAGCGTTGGGCAGGGCGGTTTTGGTGAAAAA.

Turning to this clone: The read falls 3 residues short of the CDR3 end, and the missing part is taken from the germline J gene. The chain joins TRBV20-1 to TRBJ2-3, with D possibly being TRBD2 (6 bases). This CDR3 has 13 residues. Per the germline V gene, CDR1 is DFQATT and CDR2 is SNEGSKA (reference sequence). V lost 3 bases and J 3 bases, leaving 10 bases between the germline ends. Partial CDR3 DNA: TGCAGTGCTAGGCGCGGGGATACAGATACG. Translated: CSARRGDTDT. The entire CDR3 protein is CSARRGDTDTQYF.